Following are 30 T cell receptor beta chains from one sample sequenced in a study of T cells in narcolepsy. Some clones are missing from TCRdb's copy, which holds only in-frame ones; the method was immunoSEQ multiplex PCR. The data show 15,000 to 20,000 clones, 72% seen once. Sequencing used CD45RA- memory CD8+ T cells from PBMCs. The receptors stem from a human donor with narcolepsy.

The gene calls are TRBV5-6 and TRBJ1-5; D remains unclear. The length of the CDR3 is 14 residues. Trimming took 2 bases from V and 6 from J, leaving 12 bases between them. Germline lookup yields CDR1 SGHDT and CDR2 YYEEEE. CDR3 sequence (DNA): TGTGCCAGCAGCTTTGATGGGGATGGTCAGCCCCAGCATTTT. This sequence encodes CASSFDGDGQPQHF.

This clone came up a few times. The rearrangement links TRBV6-5 to TRBJ2-7; D is ambiguous. V was cut by 0 bases and J by 3 bases, with 9 bases left in between. The CDR3 is 14 residues long. Germline CDR1 reads MNHEY; CDR2 reads SVGAGI. The CDR3 sequence: CASSYSNYLYEQYF. CDR3 DNA sequence: TGTGCCAGCAGTTACTCGAATTATCTCTACGAGCAGTACTTC.

The J gene is TRBJ2-2, the V gene TRBV7-9, with D perhaps TRBD1 or TRBD2 (5 bases each). V gave up 5 bases and J gave up 6 bases, with 10 bases separating them. Germline V CDR1 and CDR2: SEHNR, FQNEAQ (reference sequence). The CDR3 spans 13 residues. The CDR3 here is CASSLGASGELFF. CDR3 nucleotide sequence: TGTGCCAGCAGCCTCGGGGCATCCGGGGAGCTGTTTTTT. The full variable domain, its missing parts supplied by reference TRBV7-9 and TRBJ2-2, is DTGVSQNPRHKITKRGQNVTFRCDPISEHNRLYWYRQTLGQGPEFLTYFQNEAQLEKSRLLSDRFSAERPKGSFSTLEIQRTEQGDSAMYLCASSLGASGELFFGEGSRLTVL.

The CDR3 sequence is CASSSSLAGVSDEQFF. The CDR3 DNA reads TGTGCCAGCAGCTCGTCACTAGCGGGAGTTTCCGATGAGCAGTTCTTC. J is TRBJ2-1 and V is TRBV11-1; TRBD2 agrees at 11 bases. This CDR3 is built from 16 residues. Germline V gives CDR1 SGHAT, CDR2 FQDESV (reference sequence). J was trimmed by 8 bases and V by 4 bases; bases with no gene match: 10.

In this sample, this clone turned up a few times. The gene calls are TRBV4-1 and TRBJ2-7, with D perhaps matching TRBD2 (5 bases). The CDR3 sequence is 15 residues long. The V end was cut by 0 bases, the J end by 0 bases, with 9 bases between. Germline V CDR1 and CDR2: MGHRA, YSYEKL. CDR3 amino acids: CASSQEGANSYEQYF. The CDR3, as DNA: TGCGCCAGCAGCCAAGAGGGAGCAAACTCCTACGAGCAGTACTTC.

This clone came up a few times. V is TRBV6-5 and J is TRBJ2-2; TRBD2 matches 10 bases. The CDR3 is 15 amino acids. V lost 6 bases, J lost 1 base, and 2 bases stayed unmatched. Looked up from germline, CDR1 is MNHEY and CDR2 is SVGAGI. In nucleotides, the CDR3 is TGTGCCAGCAGCTGGACTAGCGGGAACACCGGGGAGCTGTTTTTT. This sequence encodes CASSWTSGNTGELFF.

The genes are TRBV5-8 and TRBJ1-1; the D gene is possibly TRBD1 (6 bases). V was trimmed by 4 bases and J by 3 bases, leaving 22 bases between them. CDR3 size: 17 residues. Germline CDR1 reads SGHTS; CDR2 reads YDEGEE. The CDR3 DNA is TGTGCCAGCAGCCCGCGCCAGGGGAGATTTTCGTACACTGAAGCTTTCTTT. Encoded protein: CASSPRQGRFSYTEAFF.

A single count supports this clone. The chain has TRBV2 and TRBJ2-3; D unclear. V was cut by 6 bases and J by 4 bases, with 14 bases left in between. Germline V gene sequence: CDR1 SNHLY, CDR2 FYNNEI. The length of the CDR3 is 14 residues. This CDR3 is CASSGLPPSDTQYF. CDR3 bases: TGTGCCAGCAGCGGCCTCCCGCCCTCAGATACGCAGTATTTT.

J is TRBJ2-3 and V is TRBV10-2; 10 bases agree with TRBD2. The germline gives CDR1 WSHSY, CDR2 SAAADI. Unmatched junction bases numbered 11, after V lost 3 bases and J lost 5 bases. The length of the CDR3 is 17 residues. The CDR3 protein is CASSEESGRASEDTQYF. The CDR3, as DNA: TGCGCCAGCAGTGAAGAAAGCGGGAGGGCCTCAGAAGATACGCAGTATTTT.

The CDR3 is CASSVGLPSDSYEQYF. The DNA for the CDR3 is TGTGCCAGCAGTGTGGGACTGCCTTCTGACTCCTACGAGCAGTACTTC. The V and J genes are TRBV6-1 and TRBJ2-7; tentative D call: TRBD2 (6 bases). Between the trimmed V and J ends, which lost 4 bases and 0 bases, there was a span of 16 bases. Germline loops: CDR1 MNHNS, CDR2 SASEGT. The CDR3 contains 16 residues.

The genes are TRBV28 and TRBJ2-7, with 11 nucleotides matching TRBD1. The V gene end was trimmed by 2 bases and the J gene end by 3 bases; junction bases not matched to a gene: 6. The germline CDR1 and CDR2 sequences are MDHEN and SYDVKM. This CDR3 is 16 amino acids long. In DNA, the CDR3 is TGTGCCAGCAGTTTAGTCACCGGGACAGGGGGCTACGAGCAGTACTTC. It specifies CASSLVTGTGGYEQYF.

This chain connects TRBV15 to TRBJ2-7; D unresolved. This CDR3 is 15 amino acids long. Trimming pared 0 bases from V and 0 bases from J, leaving 9 bases between. Germline assignment: CDR1 LNHNV and CDR2 YYDKDF (reference sequence). Here the CDR3 reads CATSREVPSSYEQYF. CDR3 DNA sequence: TGTGCCACCAGCAGAGAGGTCCCGTCCTCCTACGAGCAGTACTTC.

The V and J genes are TRBV5-1 and TRBJ2-7; D gene uncertain. The CDR3 is 14 residues long. V dropped 0 bases and J dropped 3 bases, with 10 bases sitting between them. In germline, CDR1 is SGHRS, CDR2 YFSETQ. CDR3 nucleotides: TGCGCCAGCAGCTTGGCAATCGCTGGCTACGAGCAGTACTTC. Amino acids: CASSLAIAGYEQYF.

The chain links TRBV11-2 to TRBJ2-1, with a weak D call TRBD1 (5 bases). Germline assignment: CDR1 SGHAT and CDR2 FQNNGV. V lost 5 bases, J lost 8 bases, and 19 bases lay in between. The length of the CDR3 is 15 residues. The CDR3 loop is CASSPGLGLSYEQFF. For the CDR3, the DNA is TGTGCCAGCAGCCCAGGGCTGGGGCTGAGTTATGAGCAGTTCTTC.

Points on this clone: The sample carries other DNA sequences with the same CDR3. The chain uses TRBV13 and TRBJ2-7; D is uncertain. Germline-derived CDR1 and CDR2 are PRHDT and FYEKMQ (reference sequence). Trimming stripped 2 bases from V and 7 bases from J, with 6 bases between. The CDR3 is 11 residues long. The CDR3 loop is CASSLYYEQYF. The CDR3 coding sequence is TGTGCCAGCAGCTTATACTATGAGCAGTACTTC. The full variable domain, rest sourced from reference TRBV13 and TRBJ2-7, is AAGVIQSPRHLIKEKRETATLKCYPIPRHDTVYWYQQGPGQDPQFLISFYEKMQSDKGSIPDRFSAQQFSDYHSELNMSSLELGDSALYFCASSLYYEQYFGPGTRLTVT.

J is TRBJ1-1 and V is TRBV9, with 8 nucleotides matching TRBD1. The CDR3 is 13 amino acids. From germline, CDR1 is SGDLS and CDR2 YYNGEE. Trimming took 3 bases from V and 8 from J; bases not matched to a gene: 6. The CDR3 sequence is CASSAGQGSEAFF. As DNA, the CDR3 is TGTGCCAGCAGCGCAGGACAGGGAAGCGAAGCTTTCTTT.

The J gene is TRBJ1-1, the V gene TRBV13; D may be TRBD1 (6 bases). The germline CDR1 and CDR2 sequences are PRHDT and FYEKMQ (reference sequence). The CDR3 length is 13 residues. The ends were cut back, 4 bases at V and 7 bases at J, with 13 bases in the middle. The DNA for the CDR3 is TGTGCCAGCAGCTCGGACAGAACTTATGAAGCTTTCTTT. It specifies CASSSDRTYEAFF.

The V and J genes are TRBV19 and TRBJ2-1, with TRBD2 as a possible D gene (5 bases). V dropped 5 bases and J dropped 9 bases, with 11 bases sitting between them. CDR1 and CDR2 (germline): LNHDA, SQIVND (reference sequence). This CDR3 region has 12 residues. The CDR3 is CASSESGGEQFF. CDR3 nucleotide sequence: TGTGCCAGTAGTGAGAGCGGAGGTGAGCAGTTCTTC.

The chain joins TRBV6-6 to TRBJ2-7; D unclear. V was cut by 5 bases and J by 5 bases, with 16 bases left in between. CDR3 length: 14 amino acids. Germline V gene sequence: CDR1 MNHNY, CDR2 SVGAGI (reference sequence). The CDR3 DNA is TGTGCCAGCAGTCCGGGCCGCCCAGGCCACGAGCAGTACTTC. It specifies CASSPGRPGHEQYF.

The CDR3 DNA reads TGTGCCAGCAGATGCGACGAAGCCGATACGCAGTATTTT. Translated, it gives CASRCDEADTQYF. The chain has TRBV6-4 and TRBJ2-3; D not resolved. The CDR3 is 13 residues long. Germline V gene data show CDR1 as MRHNA and CDR2 as SNTAGT. V lost 6 bases, J lost 6 bases, and 13 bases lay in between.

This rearrangement joins TRBV18 to TRBJ2-6, with D tentatively TRBD1 (6 bases). The germline gives CDR1 KGHSH, CDR2 LQKENI. The CDR3 has 18 residues. The V and J ends lost 2 bases and 1 base respectively, with 15 bases between them. The CDR3 DNA sequence: TGTGCCAGCTCACCATACGCTCAGGGGTGGTCTGGGGCCAACGTCCTGACTTTC. This translates into CASSPYAQGWSGANVLTF.

This clone was counted only a few times. The J gene is TRBJ2-7, the V gene TRBV4-1; D is perhaps TRBD1 or TRBD2 (5 bases each). The CDR3 runs to 13 residues. Germline assignment: CDR1 MGHRA and CDR2 YSYEKL. V was cut by 5 bases and J by 5 bases, with 13 bases left in between. CDR3 DNA sequence: TGCGCCAGCAGCTTCCGGGACGGTGACGAGCAGTACTTC. Translating it yields CASSFRDGDEQYF.

The chain combines TRBV7-9 with TRBJ1-1; D not certain. The CDR3 covers 14 residues. V gave up 5 bases and J gave up 1 base, with 11 bases separating them. Germline V gene sequence: CDR1 SEHNR, CDR2 FQNEAQ (reference sequence). CDR3 sequence (DNA): TGTGCCAGCAGCCATGCCGGCAAGAACACTGAAGCTTTCTTT. Translation: CASSHAGKNTEAFF.

The CDR3 bases are TGCACCAGCAGCCAAGAGGCCATGAGGTTAATGAACACTGAAGCTTTCTTT. Amino acids: CTSSQEAMRLMNTEAFF. The chain carries TRBV1 and TRBJ1-1. TRBV1 is classified as a pseudogene. This CDR3 is 17 amino acids long.

The chain joins TRBV7-9 to TRBJ2-2, with 11 bases aligning to TRBD1. Germline CDR1 SEHNR, CDR2 FQNEAQ (reference sequence). V shed 4 bases, J shed 7 bases, and the junction held 5 bases outside the gene matches. The CDR3 consists of 15 residues. DNA of the CDR3: TGTGCCAGCAGCTCGGGACAGGGGGATGGCGGGGAGCTGTTTTTT. Translating gives CASSSGQGDGGELFF.

The J gene is TRBJ1-1, the V gene TRBV15, with D perhaps TRBD1 (6 bases). The CDR3 length is 13 residues. Trimming took off 4 bases at V and 5 bases at J, with 11 bases between the two ends. Germline assignment: CDR1 LNHNV and CDR2 YYDKDF (reference sequence). CDR3 in DNA: TGTGCCACCAGCACAGGGGTCGGGACTGAAGCTTTCTTT. It specifies CATSTGVGTEAFF.

This clone was seen only once. The chain has TRBV13 and TRBJ2-7; no clear D. The CDR3 has 13 residues. Trimming left V 2 bases short and J 2 bases short, with 7 bases between. The germline V gene has CDR1 PRHDT and CDR2 FYEKMQ (reference sequence). The CDR3 region has the DNA TGTGCCAGCAGCTTAATGGCAGCCTACGAGCAGTACTTC. It is translated as CASSLMAAYEQYF.

This chain connects TRBV27 to TRBJ2-3; 7 bases match TRBD2. The J segment lost 2 bases and the V segment lost 0 bases, leaving 8 bases of the junction unmatched. Germline CDR1 and CDR2: MNHEY and SMNVEV (reference sequence). CDR3 size: 17 residues. CDR3 sequence (DNA): TGTGCCAGCAGTTTATCGAGGGACTACCTCTTCACAGATACGCAGTATTTT. Translation gives CASSLSRDYLFTDTQYF.

This chain connects TRBV7-8 to TRBJ2-5, with D possibly TRBD2 on 6 matching bases. Germline values: CDR1 SGHVS, CDR2 FQNEAQ. This CDR3 is built from 14 residues. V shed 1 base and J shed 1 base, with 7 bases lying between them. CDR3 in amino acids: CASSLGGVQETQYF. The CDR3 region has the DNA TGTGCCAGCAGCTTAGGGGGGGTCCAAGAGACCCAGTACTTC. The full variable domain, in which reference TRBV7-8 and TRBJ2-5 provide the parts outside the CDR3, is GAGVSQSPRYKVAKRGQDVALRCDPISGHVSLFWYQQALGQGPEFLTYFQNEAQLDKSGLPSDRFFAERPEGSVSTLKIQRTQQEDSAVYLCASSLGGVQETQYFGPGTRLLVL.

The J gene is TRBJ1-2, the V gene TRBV11-2, with D hard to call. V lost 5 bases, J lost 2 bases, and 15 bases lay in between. Germline V gene data show CDR1 as SGHAT and CDR2 as FQNNGV. The CDR3 extends over 15 amino acids. The CDR3 region is CASSISRAQNYGYTF. As DNA, the CDR3 is TGTGCCAGCAGCATCAGTAGGGCCCAGAACTATGGCTACACCTTC.